The next 15 T cell receptor beta chains were all read from a single sample in a study of blood T cell repertoires in COVID-19. Clones were sequenced by immunoSEQ multiplex PCR, and TCRdb holds only the in-frame ones, with some missing. Altogether 300,000 to 400,000 clones are present, about 90% being singletons, with the ten largest covering approximately 1%. The sample consisted of PBMCs or T cells enriched from blood (not recorded which). These receptors were obtained from a woman younger than 45 who had recovered from COVID-19.

This chain uses TRBV5-1 with TRBJ1-2; tentatively, D is TRBD1 (6 bases). V was trimmed by 5 bases and J by 7 bases, leaving 18 bases between them. The length of the CDR3 is 14 residues. The V gene's germline CDR1 is SGHRS and CDR2 YFSETQ. The DNA for the CDR3 is TGCGCCAGCAGGGAGCAGGGGCAGGGGACTGGCTACACCTTC. The encoded protein is CASREQGQGTGYTF.

The gene calls are TRBV28 and TRBJ2-5, with a tentative D call TRBD1 (7 bases). The CDR3 sequence is 16 residues long. With 2 bases removed from V and 5 bases from J, the gap between germline ends came to 18 bases. Germline CDR1 and CDR2: MDHEN and SYDVKM. Here the CDR3 DNA reads TGTGCCAGCAGTTTAGCCAGACAGGGAGGCAGCGAGACCCAGTACTTC. Its protein product is CASSLARQGGSETQYF.

The chain couples TRBV19 to TRBJ2-6; D unresolved. Trimming pared 7 bases from V and 0 bases from J, leaving 19 bases between. This CDR3 is 18 amino acids long. Germline V gene sequence: CDR1 LNHDA, CDR2 SQIVND (reference sequence). This CDR3 is CASTYLGVLSSGANVLTF. CDR3 nucleotides: TGTGCCAGTACTTATCTGGGCGTCCTTTCCTCTGGGGCCAACGTCCTGACTTTC.

The CDR3 loop reads CASSPRQGSDYGYTF. CDR3 sequence (DNA): TGCGCCAGCAGCCCGCGACAGGGGTCGGACTATGGCTACACCTTC. The chain joins TRBV4-3 to TRBJ1-2; 8 nucleotides line up with TRBD1. The CDR3 is 15 amino acids. CDR1 LGHNA and CDR2 YSLEER come from the germline V gene. The V gene end was trimmed by 4 bases and the J gene end by 3 bases; junction bases not matched to a gene: 7.

The rearrangement uses TRBV27 and TRBJ2-1; TRBD2 matches 10 bases. V gave up 5 bases and J gave up 0 bases; unmatched junction bases: 7. CDR1 and CDR2 from the germline V gene are MNHEY and SMNVEV (reference sequence). This CDR3 has 17 residues. CDR3 protein: CASSLTRLAGSYNEQFF. CDR3 sequence (DNA): TGTGCCAGCAGTCTCACAAGACTAGCGGGCTCCTACAATGAGCAGTTCTTC.

This chain joins TRBV5-4 and TRBJ2-3, with 9 bases that match TRBD2. The V gene end was trimmed by 2 bases and the J gene end by 3 bases; junction bases not matched to a gene: 7. The CDR3 has 16 amino acids. Germline loops: CDR1 SGHNT, CDR2 YYREEE (reference sequence). The CDR3 loop reads CASSFVPSGETDTQYF. The CDR3 region has the DNA TGTGCCAGCAGCTTTGTTCCTAGCGGGGAAACAGATACGCAGTATTTT.

This chain connects TRBV12-3 or TRBV12-4 to TRBJ1-5; TRBD1 aligns across 7 bases. The CDR3 spans 13 residues. J lost 7 bases, V lost 3 bases, and 3 bases had no gene match. CDR3 in DNA: TGTGCCAGCAGTTTGACAGGGAACCAGCCCCAGCATTTT. This encodes CASSLTGNQPQHF.

Concerning this clone: The sample contains more than one DNA sequence encoding this CDR3. The J gene is TRBJ1-6, the V gene TRBV5-1; 7 bases match TRBD1. V shed 0 bases and J 10 bases; nucleotides not matched to a gene: 4. This CDR3 spans 14 amino acids. Germline loops: CDR1 SGHRS, CDR2 YFSETQ. CDR3 protein: CASSLDGGGSPLHF. CDR3 in DNA: TGCGCCAGCAGCTTGGATGGAGGGGGCTCACCCCTCCACTTT.

The CDR3 loop reads CASSQKGESTEAFF. DNA of the CDR3: TGTGCCAGCAGCCAAAAAGGGGAATCCACTGAAGCTTTCTTT. The V gene is TRBV3-1 (or the pseudogene TRBV3-2), the J gene TRBJ1-1, with D possibly TRBD1 on 5 matching bases. The CDR3 consists of 14 residues. Trimming pared 2 bases from V and 4 bases from J, leaving 11 bases between. Germline V gives CDR1 LGHDT, CDR2 YNNKEL (reference sequence).

This sequence joins TRBV9 and TRBJ1-1; D unresolved. Trimming cost V 2 bases and J 1 base, with 12 bases left between them. The germline CDR1 and CDR2 sequences are SGDLS and YYNGEE. The CDR3 loop spans 15 amino acids. CDR3 sequence (DNA): TGTGCCAGCAGCGTCGGCTCAGGAAGGAACACTGAAGCTTTCTTT. It translates to CASSVGSGRNTEAFF.

The CDR3 DNA reads TGTGCCACCAGCAGAGGCCGAGGTGGAGAGACCCAGTACTTC. Residues: CATSRGRGGETQYF. This chain connects TRBV15 to TRBJ2-5; D uncertain. The CDR3 is 14 residues long. The V end was cut by 1 base, the J end by 4 bases, with 10 bases between. CDR1 and CDR2 (germline): LNHNV, YYDKDF (reference sequence).

The CDR3 here is CASSKAGRGKETQYF. The CDR3 DNA reads TGTGCCAGCAGCAAAGCAGGGCGGGGGAAAGAGACCCAGTACTTC. The V call is TRBV21-1, the J call TRBJ2-5; the D call in the table, TRBD2, was not verified against the DNA. TRBV21-1 is given as a pseudogene. The CDR3 is 15 residues long.

This chain uses TRBV18 with TRBJ1-3; 11 positions match TRBD1. V trimming: 3 bases; J trimming: 0 bases; junction bases outside the gene matches: 4. The CDR3 contains 17 residues. The germline CDR1 and CDR2 sequences are KGHSH and LQKENI. The CDR3 bases are TGTGCCAGCTCACCGTCCGGGACAGGGGGCTCTGGAAACACCATATATTTT. Its protein product is CASSPSGTGGSGNTIYF.

The rearrangement joins TRBV19 to TRBJ2-2; 8 bases fit TRBD1. V shed 6 bases and J 1 base; nucleotides not matched to a gene: 4. CDR3 size: 15 residues. The V gene's germline CDR1 is LNHDA and CDR2 SQIVND (reference sequence). Written as DNA, the CDR3 is TGTGCCAGTAGCCCGGGACAGGTGAACACCGGGGAGCTGTTTTTT. This encodes CASSPGQVNTGELFF.

In this sample, this clone turned up once. The chain links TRBV7-9 to TRBJ2-7, with D possibly TRBD1 on 5 matching bases. The CDR3 is made up of 15 amino acids. Trimming pared 3 bases from V and 3 bases from J, leaving 15 bases between. Germline loops: CDR1 SEHNR, CDR2 FQNEAQ (reference sequence). As DNA, the CDR3 is TGTGCCAGCAGCTTGGGGCCTACGACGGTCTACGAGCAGTACTTC. It yields the protein CASSLGPTTVYEQYF.